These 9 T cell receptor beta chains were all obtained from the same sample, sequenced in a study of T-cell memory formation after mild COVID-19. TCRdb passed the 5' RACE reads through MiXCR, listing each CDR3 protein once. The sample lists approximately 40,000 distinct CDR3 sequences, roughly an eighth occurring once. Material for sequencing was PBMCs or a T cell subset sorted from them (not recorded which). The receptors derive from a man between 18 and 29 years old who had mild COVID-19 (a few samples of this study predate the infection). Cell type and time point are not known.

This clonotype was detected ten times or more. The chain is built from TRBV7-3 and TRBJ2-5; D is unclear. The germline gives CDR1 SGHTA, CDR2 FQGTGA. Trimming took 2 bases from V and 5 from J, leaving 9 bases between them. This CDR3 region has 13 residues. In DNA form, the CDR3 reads TGTGCCAGCAGCTTACGGCCTCTCGAGACCCAGTACTTC. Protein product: CASSLRPLETQYF.

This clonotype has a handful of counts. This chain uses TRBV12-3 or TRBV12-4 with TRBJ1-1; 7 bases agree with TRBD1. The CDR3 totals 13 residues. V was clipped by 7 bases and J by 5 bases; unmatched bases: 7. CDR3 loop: CASNHRGGTEAFF. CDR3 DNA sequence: TGTGCCAGCAACCACAGGGGAGGAACTGAAGCTTTCTTT.

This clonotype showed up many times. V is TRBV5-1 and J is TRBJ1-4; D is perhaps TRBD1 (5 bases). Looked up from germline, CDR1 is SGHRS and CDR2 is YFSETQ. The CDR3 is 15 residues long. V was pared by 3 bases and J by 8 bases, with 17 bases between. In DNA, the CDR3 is TGCGCCAGCAGCTACTTGGGGGTGTCGCGGGAAAAACTGTTTTTT. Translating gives CASSYLGVSREKLFF.

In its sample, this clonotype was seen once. CDR3 sequence (DNA): TGTGCCAGCAGCCCCTTCGGGGGGGGAGGGCAGCCCCAGCATTTT. Protein: CASSPFGGGGQPQHF. V is TRBV7-2 and J is TRBJ1-5; perhaps TRBD1 as D (5 bases). The V gene's germline CDR1 is SGHTA and CDR2 FQGNSA. The V end lost 5 bases, the J end lost 7 bases, and 18 bases lay between the germline ends. This CDR3 spans 15 amino acids.

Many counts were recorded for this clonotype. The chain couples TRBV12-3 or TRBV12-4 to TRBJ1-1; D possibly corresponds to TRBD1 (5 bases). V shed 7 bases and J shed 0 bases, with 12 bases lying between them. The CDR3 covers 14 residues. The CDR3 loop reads CASTAGLVNTEAFF. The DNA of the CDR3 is TGTGCCAGCACCGCGGGACTCGTGAACACTGAAGCTTTCTTT.

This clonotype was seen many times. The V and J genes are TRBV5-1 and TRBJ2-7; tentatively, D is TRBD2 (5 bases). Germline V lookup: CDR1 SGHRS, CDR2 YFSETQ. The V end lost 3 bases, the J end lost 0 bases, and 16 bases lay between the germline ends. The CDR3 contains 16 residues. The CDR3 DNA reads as TGCGCCAGCAGCTCGGGAAGCTTAGGCCCCTCCTACGAGCAGTACTTC. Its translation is CASSSGSLGPSYEQYF.

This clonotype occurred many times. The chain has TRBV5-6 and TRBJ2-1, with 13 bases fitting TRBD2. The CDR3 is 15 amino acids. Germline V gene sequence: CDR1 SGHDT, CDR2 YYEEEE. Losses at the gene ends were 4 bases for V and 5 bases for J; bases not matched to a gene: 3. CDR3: CASSQLAGGNNEQFF. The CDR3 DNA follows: TGTGCCAGCAGCCAACTAGCGGGGGGGAACAATGAGCAGTTCTTC.

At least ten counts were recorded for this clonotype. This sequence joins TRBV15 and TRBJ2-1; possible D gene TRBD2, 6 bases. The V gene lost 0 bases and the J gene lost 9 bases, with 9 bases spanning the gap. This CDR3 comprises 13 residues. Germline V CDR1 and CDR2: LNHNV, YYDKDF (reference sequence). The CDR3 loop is CATSRDRGFEQFF. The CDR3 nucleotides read TGTGCCACCAGCAGAGATCGGGGGTTTGAGCAGTTCTTC. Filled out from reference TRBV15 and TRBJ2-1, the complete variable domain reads DAMVIQNPRYQVTQFGKPVTLSCSQTLNHNVMYWYQQKSSQAPKLLFHYYDKDFNNEADTPDNFQSRRPNTSFCFLDIRSPGLGDTAMYLCATSRDRGFEQFFGPGTRLTVL.

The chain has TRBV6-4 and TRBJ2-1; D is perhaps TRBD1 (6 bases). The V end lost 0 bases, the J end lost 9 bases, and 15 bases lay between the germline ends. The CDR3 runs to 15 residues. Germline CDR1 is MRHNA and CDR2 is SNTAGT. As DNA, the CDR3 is TGTGCCAGCAGTGACTCATCAGGGGCGGTGAGTGAGCAGTTCTTC. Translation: CASSDSSGAVSEQFF.